This TCR beta chain is from a study of early T cells in non-severe SARS-CoV-2 infection. TCRdb called the 5' RACE reads again in MiXCR, with one record for every CDR3 protein. This table has approximately 49,000 distinct CDR3 sequences, 10% to 15% appearing once. V was clipped by 3 bases and J by 1 base, with 8 bases between them. This CDR3 region has 14 residues. Germline CDR1 and CDR2: SGHTA and FQGNSA. The clonotype originates from an adult who was a healthcare worker with PCR-confirmed SARS-CoV-2 infection or an uninfected control (not recorded which). This chain joins TRBV7-2 and TRBJ2-3; D call uncertain. The sequenced sample was whole blood. CDR3 sequence (DNA): TGTGCCAGCAGCTTCGGCGGAGGCACAGATACGCAGTATTTT. Translated: CASSFGGGTDTQYF.